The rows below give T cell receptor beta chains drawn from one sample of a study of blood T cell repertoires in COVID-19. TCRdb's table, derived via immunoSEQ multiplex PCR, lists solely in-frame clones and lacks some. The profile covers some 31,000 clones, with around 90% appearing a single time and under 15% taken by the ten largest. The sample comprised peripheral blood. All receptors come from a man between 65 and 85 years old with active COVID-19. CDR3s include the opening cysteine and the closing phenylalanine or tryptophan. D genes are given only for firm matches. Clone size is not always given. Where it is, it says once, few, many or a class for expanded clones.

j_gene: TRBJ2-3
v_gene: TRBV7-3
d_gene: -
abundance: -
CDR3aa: CASSFGEADTQYF
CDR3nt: TGTGCCAGCAGCTTTGGAGAGGCAGATACGCAGTATTTT

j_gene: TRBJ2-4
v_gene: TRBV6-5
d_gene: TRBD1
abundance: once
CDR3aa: CASSYTGGVAKNIQYF
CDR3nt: TGTGCCAGCAGTTACACAGGGGGCGTTGCCAAAAACATTCAGTACTTC

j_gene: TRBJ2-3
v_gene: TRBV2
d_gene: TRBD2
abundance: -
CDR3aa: CASSVAGGSTDTQYF
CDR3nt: TGTGCCAGCAGTGTAGCGGGAGGGAGCACAGATACGCAGTATTTT

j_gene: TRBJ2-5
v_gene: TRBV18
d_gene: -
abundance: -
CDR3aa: CASSPQSSGEGTQYF
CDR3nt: TGTGCCAGCTCACCACAATCATCAGGGGAGGGGACCCAGTACTTC

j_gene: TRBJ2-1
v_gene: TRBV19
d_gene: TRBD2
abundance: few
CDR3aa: CASSTSGTYNEQFF
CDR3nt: TGTGCCAGTAGTACTAGCGGAACCTACAATGAGCAGTTCTTC

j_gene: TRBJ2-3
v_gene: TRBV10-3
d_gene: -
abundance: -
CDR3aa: CAISESREADTQYF
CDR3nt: TGTGCCATCAGTGAGAGCCGCGAAGCAGATACGCAGTATTTT

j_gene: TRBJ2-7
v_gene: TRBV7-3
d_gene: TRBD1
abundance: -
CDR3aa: CASSPGTGSHEQYF
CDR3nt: TGTGCCAGCAGCCCCGGGACAGGGAGCCACGAGCAGTACTTC

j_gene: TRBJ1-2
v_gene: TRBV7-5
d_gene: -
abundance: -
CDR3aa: CARSSAGTGGAGYGYTF
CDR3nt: TGTGCCAGAAGCTCCGCCGGGACAGGGGGCGCCGGGTATGGCTACACCTTC

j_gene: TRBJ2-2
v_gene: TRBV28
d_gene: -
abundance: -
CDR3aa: CASSLAEVGVLNTGELFF
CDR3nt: TGTGCCAGCAGTTTAGCCGAGGTCGGGGTTCTAAACACCGGGGAGCTGTTTTTT

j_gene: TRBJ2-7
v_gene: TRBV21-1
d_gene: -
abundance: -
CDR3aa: CASSGDSSYEQYF
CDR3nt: TGTGCCAGCAGCGGGGACAGCAGCTACGAGCAGTACTTC

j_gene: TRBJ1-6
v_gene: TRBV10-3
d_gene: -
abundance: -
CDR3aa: CATTYAGSPLHF
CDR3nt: TGTGCCACCACCTACGCCGGTTCACCCCTCCACTTT

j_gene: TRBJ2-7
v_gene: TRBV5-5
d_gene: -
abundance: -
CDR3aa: CASSLAQGFSYEQYF
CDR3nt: TGTGCCAGCAGCTTGGCACAGGGTTTTTCCTACGAGCAGTACTTC

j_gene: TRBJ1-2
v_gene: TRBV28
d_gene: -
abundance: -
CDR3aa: CASSFKGSGYTF
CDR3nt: TGTGCCAGCAGTTTTAAGGGGTCTGGCTACACCTTC

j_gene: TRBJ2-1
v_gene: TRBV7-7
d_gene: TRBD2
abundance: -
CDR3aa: CQGGPCNEQFF
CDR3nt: TGTCAGGGAGGGCCATGTAATGAGCAGTTCTTC

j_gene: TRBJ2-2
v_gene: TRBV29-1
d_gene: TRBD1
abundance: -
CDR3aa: CSVGAQGARTGELFF
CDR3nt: TGCAGCGTTGGGGCCCAGGGGGCGAGGACCGGGGAGCTGTTTTTT

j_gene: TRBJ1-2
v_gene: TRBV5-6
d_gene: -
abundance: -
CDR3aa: CASSRARGASYGYTF
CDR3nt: TGTGCCAGCAGCCGGGCTAGGGGCGCTAGCTATGGCTACACCTTC

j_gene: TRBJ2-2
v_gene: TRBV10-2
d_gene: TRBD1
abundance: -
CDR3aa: CASSKIPGQGIADAHTGELFF
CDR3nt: TGCGCCAGCAGTAAAATACCGGGACAGGGAATCGCCGACGCCCACACCGGGGAGCTGTTTTTT

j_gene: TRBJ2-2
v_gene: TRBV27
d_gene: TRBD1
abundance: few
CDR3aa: CASSFGQGNGELFF
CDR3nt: TGTGCCAGCAGTTTCGGACAGGGCAACGGGGAGCTGTTTTTT

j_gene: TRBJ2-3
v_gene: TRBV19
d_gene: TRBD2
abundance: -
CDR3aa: CASGTSARRDTQYF
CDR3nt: TGTGCCAGCGGGACTAGCGCCAGGCGGGATACGCAGTATTTT

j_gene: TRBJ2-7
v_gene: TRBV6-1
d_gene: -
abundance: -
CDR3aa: CASSERGRGYEQYF
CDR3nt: TGTGCCAGCAGTGAAAGGGGCAGGGGATACGAGCAGTACTTC

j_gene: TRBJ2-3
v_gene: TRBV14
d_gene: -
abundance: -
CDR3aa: CASSRRTGSTDTQYF
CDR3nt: TGTGCCAGCAGCCGCCGGACGGGAAGCACAGATACGCAGTATTTT